The T cell receptor beta chain under discussion was sequenced for a study of Tregs in tolerant kidney transplant recipients. Whole-study findings and limits: Few patients were studied, so findings need validation in larger groups. Expanding Tregs on activated donor B cells appeared to best identify donor-specific TCRbeta clones.

Sequenced by immunoSEQ multiplex PCR; TCRdb stores in-frame clones only, minus some. Of under 100,000 clones listed, 90% to 95% are singletons. CD4+CD25+CD127- Tregs, CD4+CD25- non-Tregs, CD4 and CD8 cells were sorted. The CDR3 has 15 residues. CDR1 MNHEY and CDR2 SMNVEV come from the germline V gene (reference sequence). Trimming cost V 5 bases and J 2 bases; bases outside gene matches: 6. This clone has only one observation. Antigen unknown. Material: CD8+ T cells from blood. This sequence originates from a human donor in good health. The chain links TRBV27 to TRBJ2-1; TRBD2 aligns across 7 bases. CDR3 loop: CASSPPGGPYNEQFF. Written as DNA, the CDR3 is TGTGCCAGCAGTCCCCCGGGGGGACCCTACAATGAGCAGTTCTTC.